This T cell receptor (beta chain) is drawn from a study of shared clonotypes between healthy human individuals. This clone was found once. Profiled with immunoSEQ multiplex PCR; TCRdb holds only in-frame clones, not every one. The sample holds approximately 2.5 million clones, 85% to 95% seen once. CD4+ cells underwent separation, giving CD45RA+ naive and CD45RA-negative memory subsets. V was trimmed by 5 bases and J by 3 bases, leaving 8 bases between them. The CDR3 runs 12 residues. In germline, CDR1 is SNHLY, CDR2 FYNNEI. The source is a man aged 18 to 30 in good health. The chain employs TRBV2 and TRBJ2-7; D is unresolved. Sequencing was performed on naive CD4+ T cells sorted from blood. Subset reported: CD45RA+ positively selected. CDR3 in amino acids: CASSKEDYEQYF. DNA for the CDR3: TGTGCCAGCAGTAAAGAGGACTACGAGCAGTACTTC.